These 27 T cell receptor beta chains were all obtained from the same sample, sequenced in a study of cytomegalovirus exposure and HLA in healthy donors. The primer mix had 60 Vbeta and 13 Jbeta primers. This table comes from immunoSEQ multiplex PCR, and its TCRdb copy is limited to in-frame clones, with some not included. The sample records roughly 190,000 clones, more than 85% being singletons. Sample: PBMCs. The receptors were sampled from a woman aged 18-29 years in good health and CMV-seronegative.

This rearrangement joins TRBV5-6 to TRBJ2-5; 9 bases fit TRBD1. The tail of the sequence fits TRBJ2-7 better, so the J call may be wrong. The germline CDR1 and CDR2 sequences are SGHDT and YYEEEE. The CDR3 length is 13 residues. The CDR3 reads CASTTGGSYEQYF. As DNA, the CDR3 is TGTGCCAGCACGACAGGGGGCTCCTACGAGCAGTACTTC.

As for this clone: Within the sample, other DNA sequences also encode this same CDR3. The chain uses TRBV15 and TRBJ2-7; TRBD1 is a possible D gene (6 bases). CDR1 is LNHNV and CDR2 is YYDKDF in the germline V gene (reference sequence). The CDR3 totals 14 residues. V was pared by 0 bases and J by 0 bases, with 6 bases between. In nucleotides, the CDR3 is TGTGCCACCAGCAGAGACAGGGGCTCCTACGAGCAGTACTTC. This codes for CATSRDRGSYEQYF.

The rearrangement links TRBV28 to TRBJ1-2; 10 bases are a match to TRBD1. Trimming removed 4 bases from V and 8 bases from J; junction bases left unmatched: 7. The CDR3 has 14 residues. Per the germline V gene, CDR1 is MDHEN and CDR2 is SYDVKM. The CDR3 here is CASSSGTGASGYTF. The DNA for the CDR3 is TGTGCCAGCAGTTCCGGGACAGGGGCCTCCGGCTACACCTTC.

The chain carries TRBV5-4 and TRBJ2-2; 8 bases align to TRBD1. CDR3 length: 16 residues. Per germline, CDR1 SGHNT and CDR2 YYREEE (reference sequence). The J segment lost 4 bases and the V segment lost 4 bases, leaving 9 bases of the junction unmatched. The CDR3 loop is CASSPGGQGGTGELFF. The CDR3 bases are TGTGCCAGCAGCCCGGGCGGACAGGGCGGCACCGGGGAGCTGTTTTTT.

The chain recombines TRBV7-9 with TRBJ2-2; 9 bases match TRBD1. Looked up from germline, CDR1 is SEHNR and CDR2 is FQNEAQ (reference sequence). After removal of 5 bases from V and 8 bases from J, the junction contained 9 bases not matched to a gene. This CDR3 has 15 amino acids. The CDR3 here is CASSDRTGVEGELFF. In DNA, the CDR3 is TGTGCCAGCAGCGATAGGACAGGGGTGGAAGGGGAGCTGTTTTTT. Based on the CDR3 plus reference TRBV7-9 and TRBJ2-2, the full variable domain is DTGVSQNPRHKITKRGQNVTFRCDPISEHNRLYWYRQTLGQGPEFLTYFQNEAQLEKSRLLSDRFSAERPKGSFSTLEIQRTEQGDSAMYLCASSDRTGVEGELFFGEGSRLTVL.

The CDR3 DNA is TGTGCCAGTAGTATAGAGCCAACTAGACACACCATATATTTT. Protein sequence: CASSIEPTRHTIYF. The V call is TRBV19, the J call TRBJ1-3; D gene unclear. The ends were cut back, 0 bases at V and 8 bases at J, with 11 bases in the middle. There are 14 residues in the CDR3. CDR1 is LNHDA, CDR2 SQIVND, per germline (reference sequence).

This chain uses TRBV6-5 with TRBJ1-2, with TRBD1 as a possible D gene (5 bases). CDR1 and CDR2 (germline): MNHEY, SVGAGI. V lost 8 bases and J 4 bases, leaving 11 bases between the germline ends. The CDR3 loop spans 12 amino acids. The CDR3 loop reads CASRGGGYGYTF. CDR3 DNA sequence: TGTGCCAGCCGTGGGGGGGGCTATGGCTACACCTTC.

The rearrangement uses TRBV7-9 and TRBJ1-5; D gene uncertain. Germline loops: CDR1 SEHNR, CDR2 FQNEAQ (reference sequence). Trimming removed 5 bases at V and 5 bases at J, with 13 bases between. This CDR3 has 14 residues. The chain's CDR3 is CASSEGPKDQPQHF. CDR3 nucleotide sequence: TGTGCCAGCAGCGAGGGCCCAAAAGATCAGCCCCAGCATTTT.

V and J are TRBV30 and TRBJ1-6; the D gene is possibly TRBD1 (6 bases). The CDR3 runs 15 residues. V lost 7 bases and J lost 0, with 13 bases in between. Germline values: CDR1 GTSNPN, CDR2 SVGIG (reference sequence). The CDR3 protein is CALDRRSSYNSPLHF. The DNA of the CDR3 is TGTGCCTTAGACAGGCGAAGCTCCTATAATTCACCCCTCCACTTT.

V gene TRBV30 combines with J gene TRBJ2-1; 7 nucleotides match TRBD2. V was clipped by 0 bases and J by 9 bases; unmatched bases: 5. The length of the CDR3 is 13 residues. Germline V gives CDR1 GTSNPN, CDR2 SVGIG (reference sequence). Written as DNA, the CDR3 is TGTGCCTGGAGTGTGACGGGGAGGGGTGAGCAGTTCTTC. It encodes CAWSVTGRGEQFF.

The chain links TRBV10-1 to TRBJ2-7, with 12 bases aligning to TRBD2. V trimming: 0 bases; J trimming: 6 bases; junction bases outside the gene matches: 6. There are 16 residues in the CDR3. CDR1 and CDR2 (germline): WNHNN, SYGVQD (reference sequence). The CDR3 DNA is TGCGCCAGCAGTGAGTCACGGCTAGCGGGGGGGCGCGAGCAGTACTTC. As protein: CASSESRLAGGREQYF.

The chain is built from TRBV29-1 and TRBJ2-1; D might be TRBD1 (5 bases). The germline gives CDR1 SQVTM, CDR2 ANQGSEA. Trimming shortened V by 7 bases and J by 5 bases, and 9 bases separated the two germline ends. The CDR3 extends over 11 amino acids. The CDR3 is CSAQGNNEQFF. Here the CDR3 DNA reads TGCAGCGCTCAGGGCAACAATGAGCAGTTCTTC.

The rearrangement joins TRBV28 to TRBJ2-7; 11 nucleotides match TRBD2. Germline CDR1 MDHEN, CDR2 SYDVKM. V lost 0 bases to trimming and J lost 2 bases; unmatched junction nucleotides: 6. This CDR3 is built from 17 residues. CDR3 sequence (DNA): TGTGCCAGCAGTTTATGGGGGGGGACTAGCGGAACCTACGAGCAGTACTTC. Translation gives CASSLWGGTSGTYEQYF.

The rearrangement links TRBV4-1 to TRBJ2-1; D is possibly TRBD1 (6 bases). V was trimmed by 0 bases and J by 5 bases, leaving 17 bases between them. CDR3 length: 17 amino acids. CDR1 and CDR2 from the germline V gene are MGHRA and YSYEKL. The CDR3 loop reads CASSQEVMGTLNNEQFF. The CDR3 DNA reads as TGCGCCAGCAGCCAAGAAGTTATGGGGACACTTAACAATGAGCAGTTCTTC.

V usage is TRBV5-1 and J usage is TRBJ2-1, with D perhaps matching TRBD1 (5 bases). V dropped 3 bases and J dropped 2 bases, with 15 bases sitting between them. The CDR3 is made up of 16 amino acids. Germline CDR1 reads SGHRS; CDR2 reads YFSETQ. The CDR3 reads CASSSMWGGPYNEQFF. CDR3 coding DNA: TGCGCCAGCAGCTCCATGTGGGGCGGACCCTACAATGAGCAGTTCTTC.

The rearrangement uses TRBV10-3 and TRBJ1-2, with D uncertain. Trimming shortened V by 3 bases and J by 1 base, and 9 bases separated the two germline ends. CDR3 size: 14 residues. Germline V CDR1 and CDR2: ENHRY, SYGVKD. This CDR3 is CAISEKEGNYGYTF. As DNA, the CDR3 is TGTGCCATCAGTGAAAAAGAGGGTAACTATGGCTACACCTTC.

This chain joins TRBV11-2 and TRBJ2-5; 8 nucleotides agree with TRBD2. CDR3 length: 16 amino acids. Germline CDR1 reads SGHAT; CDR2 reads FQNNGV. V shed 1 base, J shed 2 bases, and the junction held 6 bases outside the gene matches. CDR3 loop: CASSLGTGGPQETQYF. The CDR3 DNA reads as TGTGCCAGCAGCTTAGGGACGGGAGGGCCTCAAGAGACCCAGTACTTC.

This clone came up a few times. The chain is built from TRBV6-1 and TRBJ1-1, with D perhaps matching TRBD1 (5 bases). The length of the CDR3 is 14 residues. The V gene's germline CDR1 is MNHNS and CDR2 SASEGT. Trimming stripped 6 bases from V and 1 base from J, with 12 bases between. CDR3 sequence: CASRPGGWNTEAFF. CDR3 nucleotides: TGTGCCAGCAGGCCCGGGGGGTGGAACACTGAAGCTTTCTTT.

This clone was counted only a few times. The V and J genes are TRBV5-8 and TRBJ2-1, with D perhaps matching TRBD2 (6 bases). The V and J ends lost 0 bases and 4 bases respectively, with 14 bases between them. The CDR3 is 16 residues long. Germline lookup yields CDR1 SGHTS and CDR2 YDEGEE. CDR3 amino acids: CASSLELAPIYNEQFF. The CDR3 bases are TGTGCCAGCAGCTTGGAACTAGCCCCGATTTACAATGAGCAGTTCTTC. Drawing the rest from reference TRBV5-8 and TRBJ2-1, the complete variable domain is EAGVTQSPTHLIKTRGQQATLRCSPISGHTSVYWYQQALGLGLQFLLWYDEGEERNRGNFPPRFSGRQFPNYSSELNVNALELEDSALYLCASSLELAPIYNEQFFGPGTRLTVL.

In DNA form, the CDR3 reads TGTGCCAGCAGTAGACAGGGGGAATACACTGAAGCTTTCTTT. Residues: CASSRQGEYTEAFF. The genes are TRBV2 and TRBJ1-1, with TRBD1 matching over 9 bases. V shed 5 bases and J 3 bases; nucleotides not matched to a gene: 4. The germline V gene has CDR1 SNHLY and CDR2 FYNNEI. The length of the CDR3 is 14 residues.

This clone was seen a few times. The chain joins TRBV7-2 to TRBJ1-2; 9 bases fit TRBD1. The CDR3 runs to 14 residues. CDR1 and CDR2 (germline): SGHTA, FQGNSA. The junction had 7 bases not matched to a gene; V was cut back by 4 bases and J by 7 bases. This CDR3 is CASSSGQGLSGYTF. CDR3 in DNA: TGTGCCAGCAGCTCGGGACAGGGTTTGTCTGGCTACACCTTC.

This CDR3 is CASSASGTGTRSSGNTIYF. The DNA of the CDR3 is TGTGCCAGCAGTGCCTCCGGGACAGGCACGAGGAGCTCTGGAAACACCATATATTTT. J is TRBJ1-3 and V is TRBV2, with TRBD1 matching over 8 bases. The CDR3 covers 19 residues. Per germline, CDR1 SNHLY and CDR2 FYNNEI. J was trimmed by 0 bases and V by 4 bases; bases with no gene match: 14.

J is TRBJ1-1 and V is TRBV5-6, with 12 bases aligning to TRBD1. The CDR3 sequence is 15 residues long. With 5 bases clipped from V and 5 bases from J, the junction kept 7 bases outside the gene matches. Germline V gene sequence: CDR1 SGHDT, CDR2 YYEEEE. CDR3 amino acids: CASSRGGQGATEAFF. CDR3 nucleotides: TGTGCCAGCAGTCGGGGGGGACAGGGGGCTACTGAAGCTTTCTTT.

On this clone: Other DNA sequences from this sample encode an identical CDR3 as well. CDR3 DNA: TGTGCCAGCAGTCTCCCGGGACAGGGCTACGAGCAGTACTTC. This codes for CASSLPGQGYEQYF. This chain joins TRBV28 and TRBJ2-7; TRBD1 matches at 9 bases. V gave up 5 bases and J gave up 3 bases; unmatched junction bases: 5. This CDR3 is built from 14 residues. CDR1 MDHEN and CDR2 SYDVKM come from the germline V gene.

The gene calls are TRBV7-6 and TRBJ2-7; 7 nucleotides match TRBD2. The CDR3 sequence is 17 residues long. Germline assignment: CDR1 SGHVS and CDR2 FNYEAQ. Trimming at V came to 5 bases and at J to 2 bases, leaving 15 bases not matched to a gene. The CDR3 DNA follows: TGTGCCAGCAGCCCCAATCGCCCGCTAGCGGCGACCTACGAGCAGTACTTC. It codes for CASSPNRPLAATYEQYF. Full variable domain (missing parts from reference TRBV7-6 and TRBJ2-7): GAGVSQSPRYKVTKRGQDVALRCDPISGHVSLYWYRQALGQGPEFLTYFNYEAQQDKSGLPNDRFSAERPEGSISTLTIQRTEQRDSAMYRCASSPNRPLAATYEQYFGPGTRLTVT.

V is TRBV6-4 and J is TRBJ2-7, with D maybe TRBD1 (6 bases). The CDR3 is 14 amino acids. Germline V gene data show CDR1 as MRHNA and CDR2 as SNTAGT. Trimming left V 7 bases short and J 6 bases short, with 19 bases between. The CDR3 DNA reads TGTGCCAGCAAGCCGGGACAAATTCCCACCGAGCAGTACTTC. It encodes CASKPGQIPTEQYF.

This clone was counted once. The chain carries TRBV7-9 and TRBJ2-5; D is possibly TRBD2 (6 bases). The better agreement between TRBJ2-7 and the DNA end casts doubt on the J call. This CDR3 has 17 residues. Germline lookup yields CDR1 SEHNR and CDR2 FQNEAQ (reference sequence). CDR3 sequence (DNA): TGTGCCAGCAGCTTAGGGGGAGGTATAGGGTATCCCTACGAGCAGTACTTC. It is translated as CASSLGGGIGYPYEQYF.